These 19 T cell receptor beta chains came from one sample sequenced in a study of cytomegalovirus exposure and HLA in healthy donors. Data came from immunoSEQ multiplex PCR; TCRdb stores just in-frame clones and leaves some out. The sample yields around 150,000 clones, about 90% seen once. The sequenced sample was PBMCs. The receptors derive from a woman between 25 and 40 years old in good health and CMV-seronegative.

The DNA for the CDR3 is TGTGCCAGCAGCACCGGGACGGGAGCCTACGAGCAGTACTTC. It translates to CASSTGTGAYEQYF. The rearrangement uses TRBV5-5 and TRBJ2-7; weak D call: TRBD2 (6 bases). Germline V gene data show CDR1 as SGHKS and CDR2 as YYEKEE (reference sequence). This CDR3 comprises 14 residues. Between the trimmed V and J ends, which lost 4 bases and 2 bases, there was a span of 13 bases. The complete variable domain, with remaining parts taken from reference TRBV5-5 and TRBJ2-7, reads DAGVTQSPTHLIKTRGQQVTLRCSPISGHKSVSWYQQVLGQGPQFIFQYYEKEERGRGNFPDRFSARQFPNYSSELNVNALLLGDSALYLCASSTGTGAYEQYFGPGTRLTVT.

The CDR3 region is CASSERGGTSDTQYF. CDR3 bases: TGTGCCAGCAGCGAAAGGGGGGGAACATCAGATACGCAGTATTTT. The V gene is TRBV7-9, the J gene TRBJ2-3, with D perhaps matching TRBD2 (7 bases). The CDR3 has 15 residues. The ends were cut back, 5 bases at V and 4 bases at J, with 16 bases in the middle. The germline V gene has CDR1 SEHNR and CDR2 FQNEAQ (reference sequence).

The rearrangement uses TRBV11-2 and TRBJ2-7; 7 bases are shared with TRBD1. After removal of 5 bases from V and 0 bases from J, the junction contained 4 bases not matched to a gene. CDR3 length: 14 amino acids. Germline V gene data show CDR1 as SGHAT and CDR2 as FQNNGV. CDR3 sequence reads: CASSHRDSSYEQYF. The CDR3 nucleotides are TGTGCCAGCAGCCACCGGGACAGCTCCTACGAGCAGTACTTC.

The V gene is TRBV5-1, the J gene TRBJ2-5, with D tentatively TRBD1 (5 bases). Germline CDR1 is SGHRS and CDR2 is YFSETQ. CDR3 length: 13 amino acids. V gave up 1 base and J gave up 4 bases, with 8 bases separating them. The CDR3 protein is CASSLRQGETQYF. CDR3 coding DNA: TGCGCCAGCAGCTTGCGCCAGGGAGAGACCCAGTACTTC.

As DNA, the CDR3 is TGCAGCGTTGCACGGAACTACGAGCAGTACTTC. Protein sequence: CSVARNYEQYF. The genes are TRBV29-1 and TRBJ2-7; D is uncertain. The V gene lost 4 bases and the J gene lost 3 bases, with 7 bases spanning the gap. The CDR3 runs to 11 residues. The germline CDR1 and CDR2 sequences are SQVTM and ANQGSEA.

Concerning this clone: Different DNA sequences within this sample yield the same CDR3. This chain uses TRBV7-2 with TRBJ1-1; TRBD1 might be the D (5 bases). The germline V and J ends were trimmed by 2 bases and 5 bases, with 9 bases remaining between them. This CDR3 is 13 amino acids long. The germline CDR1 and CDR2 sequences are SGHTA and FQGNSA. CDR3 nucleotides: TGTGCCAGCAGCTTACAAAGGGGTACTGAAGCTTTCTTT. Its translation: CASSLQRGTEAFF.

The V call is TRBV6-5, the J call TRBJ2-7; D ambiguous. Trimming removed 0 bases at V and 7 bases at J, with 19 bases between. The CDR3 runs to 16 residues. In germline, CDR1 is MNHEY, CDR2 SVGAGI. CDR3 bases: TGTGCCAGCAGTTACTCCCCGACGGACCGGTGGAGAGAGCAGTACTTC. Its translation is CASSYSPTDRWREQYF.

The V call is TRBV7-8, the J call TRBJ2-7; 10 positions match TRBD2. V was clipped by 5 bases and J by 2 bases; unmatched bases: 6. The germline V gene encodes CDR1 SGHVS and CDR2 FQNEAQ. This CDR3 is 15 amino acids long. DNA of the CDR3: TGTGCCAGCAGCCCTATAGCGGGGGGCGCCTACGAGCAGTACTTC. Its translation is CASSPIAGGAYEQYF.

This CDR3 is CAWSVRTSGRNEQFF. CDR3 DNA sequence: TGTGCCTGGAGTGTAAGGACTAGCGGGAGGAATGAGCAGTTCTTC. V usage is TRBV30 and J usage is TRBJ2-1; 14 nucleotides line up with TRBD2. The length of the CDR3 is 15 residues. Trimming took 0 bases from V and 7 from J; bases not matched to a gene: 2. CDR1 GTSNPN and CDR2 SVGIG come from the germline V gene (reference sequence).

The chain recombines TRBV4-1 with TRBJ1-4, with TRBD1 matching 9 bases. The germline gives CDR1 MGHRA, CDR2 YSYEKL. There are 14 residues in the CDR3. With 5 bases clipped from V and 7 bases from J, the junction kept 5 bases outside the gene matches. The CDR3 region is CASSSGTGSEKLFF. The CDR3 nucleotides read TGCGCCAGCAGCTCCGGGACAGGGAGTGAAAAACTGTTTTTT.

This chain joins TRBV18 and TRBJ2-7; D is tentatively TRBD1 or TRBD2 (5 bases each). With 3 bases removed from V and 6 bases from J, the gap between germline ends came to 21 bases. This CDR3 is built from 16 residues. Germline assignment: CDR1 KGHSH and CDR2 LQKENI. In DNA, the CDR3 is TGTGCCAGCTCACCCACCTCCGGAACAGGCAGCGGCGAGCAGTACTTC. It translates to CASSPTSGTGSGEQYF.

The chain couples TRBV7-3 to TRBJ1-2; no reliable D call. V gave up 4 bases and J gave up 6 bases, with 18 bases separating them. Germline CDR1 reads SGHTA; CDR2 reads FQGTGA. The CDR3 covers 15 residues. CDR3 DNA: TGTGCCAGCAGCTCCCCGGAGGACGGGATCAATGGCTACACCTTC. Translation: CASSSPEDGINGYTF.

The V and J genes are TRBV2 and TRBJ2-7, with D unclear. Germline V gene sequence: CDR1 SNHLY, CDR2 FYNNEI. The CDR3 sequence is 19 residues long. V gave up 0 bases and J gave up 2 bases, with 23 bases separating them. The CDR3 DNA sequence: TGTGCCAGCAGTGAAGCGCTTCTAGAAGACCGGGTCCGCCCCTACGAGCAGTACTTC. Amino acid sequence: CASSEALLEDRVRPYEQYF.

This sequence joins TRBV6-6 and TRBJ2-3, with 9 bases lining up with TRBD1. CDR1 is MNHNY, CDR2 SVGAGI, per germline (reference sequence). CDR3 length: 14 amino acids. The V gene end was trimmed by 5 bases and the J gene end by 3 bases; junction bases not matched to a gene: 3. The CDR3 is CASSAGQGTDTQYF. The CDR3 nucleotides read TGTGCCAGCAGTGCGGGACAGGGAACAGATACGCAGTATTTT.

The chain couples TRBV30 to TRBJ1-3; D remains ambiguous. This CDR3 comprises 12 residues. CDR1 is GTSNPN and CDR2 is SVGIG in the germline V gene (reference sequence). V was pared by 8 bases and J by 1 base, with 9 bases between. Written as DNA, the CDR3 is TGTGCCGGTCGTCGTTCTGGAAACACCATATATTTT. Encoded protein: CAGRRSGNTIYF.

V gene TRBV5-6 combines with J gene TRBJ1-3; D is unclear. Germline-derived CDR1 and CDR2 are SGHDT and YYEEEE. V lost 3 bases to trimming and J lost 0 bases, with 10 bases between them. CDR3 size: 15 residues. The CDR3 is CASSSTADSGNTIYF. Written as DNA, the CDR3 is TGTGCCAGCAGCTCCACGGCGGACTCTGGAAACACCATATATTTT.

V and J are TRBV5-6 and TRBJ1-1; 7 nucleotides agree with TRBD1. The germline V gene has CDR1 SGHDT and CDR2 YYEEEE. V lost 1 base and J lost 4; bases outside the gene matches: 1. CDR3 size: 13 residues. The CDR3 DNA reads TGTGCCAGCAGCTTGCCAGGGGGCACTGAAGCTTTCTTT. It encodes CASSLPGGTEAFF.

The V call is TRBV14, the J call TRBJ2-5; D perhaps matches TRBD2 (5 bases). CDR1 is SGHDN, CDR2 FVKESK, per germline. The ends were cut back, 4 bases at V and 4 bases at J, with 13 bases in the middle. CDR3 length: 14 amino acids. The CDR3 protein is CASSPRGQLETQYF. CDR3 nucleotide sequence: TGTGCCAGCAGCCCCCGAGGGCAGCTAGAGACCCAGTACTTC. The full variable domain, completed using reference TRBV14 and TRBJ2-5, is EAGVTQFPSHSVIEKGQTVTLRCDPISGHDNLYWYRRVMGKEIKFLLHFVKESKQDESGMPNNRFLAERTGGTYSTLKVQPAELEDSGVYFCASSPRGQLETQYFGPGTRLLVL.

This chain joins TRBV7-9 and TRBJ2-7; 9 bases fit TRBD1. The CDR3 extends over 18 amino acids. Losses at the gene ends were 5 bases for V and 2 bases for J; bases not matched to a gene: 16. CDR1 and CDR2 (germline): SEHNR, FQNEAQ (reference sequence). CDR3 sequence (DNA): TGTGCCAGCAGCAAACTGCCGTCGCCGGGACAGGGTACCTACGAGCAGTACTTC. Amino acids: CASSKLPSPGQGTYEQYF.